Listed here are 2 T cell receptor beta chains from one sample, sequenced in a study of blood T cells in healthy people across ages. A J-beta primer mix and a sample-barcoded 5' primer were used in a second PCR of roughly 7 to 12 cycles. TCRdb independently ran MiXCR on the 5' RACE reads; one entry per CDR3 protein. This sample carries around 800,000 distinct CDR3 sequences, under 45% of them seen once, and the ten largest clones take around 18%. Specimen: blood. The receptor set was obtained from a man between 60 and 70 years old in good health.

The V gene is TRBV15, the J gene TRBJ2-4; no firm D call. The germline V and J ends were trimmed by 1 base and 0 bases, with 13 bases remaining between them. CDR1 is LNHNV, CDR2 YYDKDF, per germline (reference sequence). CDR3 length: 17 amino acids. Here the CDR3 DNA reads TGTGCCACCAGCAGAGTTATGGCAGCCATAGCCAAAAACATTCAGTACTTC. The encoded protein is CATSRVMAAIAKNIQYF. Combining the CDR3 with reference TRBV15 and TRBJ2-4 gives the whole variable domain DAMVIQNPRYQVTQFGKPVTLSCSQTLNHNVMYWYQQKSSQAPKLLFHYYDKDFNNEADTPDNFQSRRPNTSFCFLDIRSPGLGDTAMYLCATSRVMAAIAKNIQYFGAGTRLSVL.

With respect to this clonotype: Possible read error: a much larger clone is one base away. V and J are TRBV29-1 and TRBJ2-7, with D perhaps TRBD1 (6 bases). Trimming cost V 1 base and J 5 bases, with 15 bases left between them. This CDR3 has 14 residues. Germline CDR1 reads SQVTM; CDR2 reads ANQGSEA. In nucleotides, the CDR3 is TGCAGCGTTGAAGTCAGGGGCTGGCTTCACGAGCAGTACTTC. It yields the protein CSVEVRGWLHEQYF.